Here is one TCR beta chain with its context. The Seattle patients, enrolled during active infection, were followed longitudinally. Original data processing: Amplification from reference gene primers served as the basis for estimated nucleated cell counts. Produced via immunoSEQ multiplex PCR; TCRdb's table is partial and in-frame only. V and J calls and clone size follow that table, whereas D and trimming were derived from the DNA. The data hold 150,000 to 200,000 clones, with approximately 90% observed a single time. Germline lookup yields CDR1 SGDLS and CDR2 YYNGEE. This CDR3 spans 15 amino acids. Trimming removed 0 bases at V and 2 bases at J, with 11 bases between. The sample comes from a study of blood T cell repertoires in COVID-19. Study summary: Specimens from acute and convalescent COVID-19 originated in the United States, Italy and Spain. Sample material is recorded as cDNA or gDNA derived from T cells, B-cell-depleted T cells, or PBMCs.

Sequenced input: peripheral blood. The clonotype originates from a woman between 70 and 85 years old with COVID-19, enrolled during active disease. The rearrangement links TRBV9 to TRBJ1-2; tentatively, D is TRBD1 (6 bases). CDR3: CASSVAGGHNYGYTF. CDR3 bases: TGTGCCAGCAGCGTAGCTGGGGGCCACAACTATGGCTACACCTTC.